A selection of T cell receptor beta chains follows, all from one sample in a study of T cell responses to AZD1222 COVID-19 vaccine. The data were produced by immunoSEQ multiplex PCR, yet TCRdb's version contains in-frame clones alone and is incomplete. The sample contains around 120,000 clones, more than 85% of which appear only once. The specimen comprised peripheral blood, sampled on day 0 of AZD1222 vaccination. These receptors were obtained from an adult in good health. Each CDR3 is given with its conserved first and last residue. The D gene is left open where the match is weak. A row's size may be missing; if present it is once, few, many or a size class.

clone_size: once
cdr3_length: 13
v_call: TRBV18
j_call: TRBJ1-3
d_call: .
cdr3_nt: TGTGCCAGCTCACAGGGGATCGGAAACACCATATATTTT
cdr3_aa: CASSQGIGNTIYF

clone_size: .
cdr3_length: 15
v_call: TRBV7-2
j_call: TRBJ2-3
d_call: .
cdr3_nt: TGTGCCAGCAGCTTTAAAGGCGGTAACTCAGATACGCAGTATTTT
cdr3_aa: CASSFKGGNSDTQYF

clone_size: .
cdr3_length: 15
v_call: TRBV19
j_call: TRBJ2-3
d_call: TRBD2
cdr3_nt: TGTGCCAGTTTGGCTAGCGGGGGGGGGAGAGATACGCAGTATTTT
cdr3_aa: CASLASGGGRDTQYF

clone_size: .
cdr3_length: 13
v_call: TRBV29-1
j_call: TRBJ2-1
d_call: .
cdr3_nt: TGCAGCGTTGCCACCAGCTCCTACAATGAGCAGTTCTTC
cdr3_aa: CSVATSSYNEQFF

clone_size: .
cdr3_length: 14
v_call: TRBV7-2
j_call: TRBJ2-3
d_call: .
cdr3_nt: TGTGCCAGCAGCCCTTACCATACGGGGGATACGCAGTATTTT
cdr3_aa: CASSPYHTGDTQYF

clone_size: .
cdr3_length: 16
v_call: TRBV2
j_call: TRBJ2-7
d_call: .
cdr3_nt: TGTGCCAGCAGTGTCCAGGGACTCATGCTCCTCTACGAGCAGTACTTC
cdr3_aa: CASSVQGLMLLYEQYF

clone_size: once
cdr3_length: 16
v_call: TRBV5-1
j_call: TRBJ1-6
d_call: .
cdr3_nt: TGCGCCAGCAGCTGGGGGCCAGACTCCTATAATTCACCCCTCCACTTT
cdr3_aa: CASSWGPDSYNSPLHF

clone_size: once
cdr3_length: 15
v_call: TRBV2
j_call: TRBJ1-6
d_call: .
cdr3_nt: TGTGCCAGCAGTGATGGCTCCCAATATAATTCACCCCTCCACTTT
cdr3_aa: CASSDGSQYNSPLHF

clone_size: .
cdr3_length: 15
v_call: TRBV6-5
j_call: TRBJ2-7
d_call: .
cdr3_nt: TGTGCCAGTAGCCGAACGGACCCACGAGGGGGGGAGCAGTACTTC
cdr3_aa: CASSRTDPRGGEQYF

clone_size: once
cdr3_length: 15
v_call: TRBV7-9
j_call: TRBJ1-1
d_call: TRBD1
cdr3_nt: TGTGCCAGCAGCCCCTCGGACAGGGGGGACACTGAAGCTTTCTTT
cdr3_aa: CASSPSDRGDTEAFF

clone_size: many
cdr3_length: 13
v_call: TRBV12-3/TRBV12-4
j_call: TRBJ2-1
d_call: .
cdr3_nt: TGTGCCAGCACCCAAGGACAGAACAATGAGCAGTTCTTC
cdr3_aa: CASTQGQNNEQFF

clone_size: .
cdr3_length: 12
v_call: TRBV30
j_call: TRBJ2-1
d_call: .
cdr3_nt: TGTGCCTGGAGTGTACAGGATTCCGAGCAGTTCTTC
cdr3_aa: CAWSVQDSEQFF

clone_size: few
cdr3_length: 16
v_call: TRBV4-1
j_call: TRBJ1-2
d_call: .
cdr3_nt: TGCGCCAGCAGCCAAGAAGGCGGGGGCGCGGACTATGGCTACACCTTC
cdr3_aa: CASSQEGGGADYGYTF

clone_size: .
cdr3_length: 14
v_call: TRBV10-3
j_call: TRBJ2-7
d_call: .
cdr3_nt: TGTGCCATCAGTCGGCCCTCTGCTTCCTACGAGCAGTACTTC
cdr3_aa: CAISRPSASYEQYF

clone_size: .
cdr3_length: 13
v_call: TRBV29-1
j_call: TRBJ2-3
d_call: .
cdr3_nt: TGCAGCGTTGAAGTCGGGGGCACAGATACGCAGTATTTT
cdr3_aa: CSVEVGGTDTQYF

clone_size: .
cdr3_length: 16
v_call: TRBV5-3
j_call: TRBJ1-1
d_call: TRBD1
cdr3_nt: TGTGCCAGAAGCTTGGCGCGACAGGGGACGACGACTGAAGCTTTCTTT
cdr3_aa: CARSLARQGTTTEAFF

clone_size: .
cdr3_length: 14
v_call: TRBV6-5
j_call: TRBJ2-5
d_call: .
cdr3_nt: TGTGCCAGCAGCGCGACTCCGTACCAAGAGACCCAGTACTTC
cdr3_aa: CASSATPYQETQYF

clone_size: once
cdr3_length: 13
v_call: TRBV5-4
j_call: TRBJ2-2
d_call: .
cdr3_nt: TGTGCCAGCAGCTCCCCCTTGGGCGGGGAGCTGTTTTTT
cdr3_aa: CASSSPLGGELFF

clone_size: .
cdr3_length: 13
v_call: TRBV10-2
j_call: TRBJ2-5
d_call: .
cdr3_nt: TGCGCCAGCAGTGAACAGGCTATTACGACCCAGTACTTC
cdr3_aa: CASSEQAITTQYF

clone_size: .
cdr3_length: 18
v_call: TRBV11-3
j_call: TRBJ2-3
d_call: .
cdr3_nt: TGTGCCAGCCGTGGAGGGCGGGGAGGCTCGAACATAGCAGATACGCAGTATTTT
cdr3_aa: CASRGGRGGSNIADTQYF

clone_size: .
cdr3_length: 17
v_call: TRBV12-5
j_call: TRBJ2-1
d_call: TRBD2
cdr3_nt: TGTGCTAGTGGTTCGGACCTCCTAGCGGGAGGGATCGATGAGCAGTTCTTC
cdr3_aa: CASGSDLLAGGIDEQFF

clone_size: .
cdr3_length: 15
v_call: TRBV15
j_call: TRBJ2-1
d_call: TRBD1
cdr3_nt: TGTGCCACCAGCGCAGACAGGGGCTCCTACAATGAGCAGTTCTTC
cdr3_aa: CATSADRGSYNEQFF

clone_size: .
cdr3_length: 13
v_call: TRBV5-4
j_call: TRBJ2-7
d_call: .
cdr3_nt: TGTGCCAGCAGCTTGGCGACAGCCTACGAGCAGTACTTC
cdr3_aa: CASSLATAYEQYF

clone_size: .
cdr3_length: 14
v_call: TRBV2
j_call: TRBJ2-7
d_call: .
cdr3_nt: TGTGCCAGCAGTGCCGGGGGCCCCTACTACGAGCAGTACTTC
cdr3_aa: CASSAGGPYYEQYF

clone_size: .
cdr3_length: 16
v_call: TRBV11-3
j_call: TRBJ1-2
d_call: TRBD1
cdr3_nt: TGTGCCAGCAGCTTATTCCAGGACAGGGCCTTTCGGGGCTACACCTTC
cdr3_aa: CASSLFQDRAFRGYTF

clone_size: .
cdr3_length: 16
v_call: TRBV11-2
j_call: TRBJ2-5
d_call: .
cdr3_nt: TGTGCCAGCAGCATAGACCTCCGAGGAGCGTCAGAGACCCAGTACTTC
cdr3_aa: CASSIDLRGASETQYF

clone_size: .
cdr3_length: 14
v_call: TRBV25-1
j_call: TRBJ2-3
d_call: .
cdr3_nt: TGTGCCAGCAGTGGTGGAGGCCACACAGATACGCAGTATTTT
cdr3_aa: CASSGGGHTDTQYF

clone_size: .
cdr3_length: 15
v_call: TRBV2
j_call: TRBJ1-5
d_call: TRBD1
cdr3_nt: TGTGCCAGCAGAATTACCGGGACAGGGGATCAGCCCCAGCATTTT
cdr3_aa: CASRITGTGDQPQHF

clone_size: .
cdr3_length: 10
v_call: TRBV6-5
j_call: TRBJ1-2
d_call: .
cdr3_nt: TGTGCCAGCAGTTCCTATGGCTACACCTTC
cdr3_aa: CASSSYGYTF

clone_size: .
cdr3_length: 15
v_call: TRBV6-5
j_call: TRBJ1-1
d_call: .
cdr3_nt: TGTGCCAGCAGGGAGCGGGGAGGACCCAAGACTGAAGCTTTCTTT
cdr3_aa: CASRERGGPKTEAFF

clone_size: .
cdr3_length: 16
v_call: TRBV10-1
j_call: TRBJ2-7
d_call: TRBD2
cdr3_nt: TGCGCCAGCAGTGCGGCTTTAGCGGGGGGTTCCTACGAGCAGTACTTC
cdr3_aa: CASSAALAGGSYEQYF

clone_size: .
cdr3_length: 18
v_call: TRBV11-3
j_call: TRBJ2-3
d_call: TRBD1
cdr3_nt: TGTGCCAGCAGCTTAATGGGACAGGGGGCGAAAAGCACAGATACGCAGTATTTT
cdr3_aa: CASSLMGQGAKSTDTQYF

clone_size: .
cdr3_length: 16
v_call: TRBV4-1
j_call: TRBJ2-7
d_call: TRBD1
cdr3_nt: TGCGCCAGCAGCCGAGAGCTGGACAGGAACTCCTACGAGCAGTACTTC
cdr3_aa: CASSRELDRNSYEQYF

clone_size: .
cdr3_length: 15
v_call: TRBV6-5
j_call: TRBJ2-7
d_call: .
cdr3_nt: TGTGCCAGCAGTCTTACCACAGGGACCCCCTGGGAGCAGTACTTC
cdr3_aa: CASSLTTGTPWEQYF

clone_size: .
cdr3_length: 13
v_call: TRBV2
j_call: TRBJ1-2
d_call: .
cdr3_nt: TGTGCCAGCAGTGAGGGGGTAGGCTATGGCTACACCTTC
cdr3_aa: CASSEGVGYGYTF

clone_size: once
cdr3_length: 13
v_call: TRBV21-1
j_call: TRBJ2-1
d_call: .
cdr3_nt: TGTGCCAGCAGCGTCTGGGGGGGCGGTGAGCAGTTCTTC
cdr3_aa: CASSVWGGGEQFF

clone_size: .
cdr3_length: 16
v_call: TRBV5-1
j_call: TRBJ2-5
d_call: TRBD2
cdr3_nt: TGCGCCAGCAGCTGGGCCCTAGCGGGGGGGCTAGAGACCCAGTACTTC
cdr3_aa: CASSWALAGGLETQYF

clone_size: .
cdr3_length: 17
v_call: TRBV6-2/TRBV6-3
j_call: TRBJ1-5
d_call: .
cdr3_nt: TGTGCCAGCAGTTACACGATGCGTATGGGGGGCAATCAGCCCCAGCATTTT
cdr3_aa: CASSYTMRMGGNQPQHF

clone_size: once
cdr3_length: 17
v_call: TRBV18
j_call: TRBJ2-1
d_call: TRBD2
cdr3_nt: TGTGCCAGCTCACCATCTGTAGGACTAGCGGGTCCAAATGAGCAGTTCTTC
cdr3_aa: CASSPSVGLAGPNEQFF

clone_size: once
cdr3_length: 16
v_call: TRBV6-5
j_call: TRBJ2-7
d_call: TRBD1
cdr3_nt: TGTGCCAGCAGTTACTCGGGGGGGACAGGGGGCTACGAGCAGTACTTC
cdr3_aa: CASSYSGGTGGYEQYF

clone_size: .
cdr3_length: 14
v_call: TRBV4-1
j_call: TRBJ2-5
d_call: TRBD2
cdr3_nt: TGCGCCAGCAGCCTCGGGGGGGGGCCCGAGACCCAGTACTTC
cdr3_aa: CASSLGGGPETQYF

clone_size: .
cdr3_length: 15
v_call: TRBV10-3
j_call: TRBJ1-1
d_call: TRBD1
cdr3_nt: TGTGCCATCAGGTCGGACAGGGACTACAACACTGAAGCTTTCTTT
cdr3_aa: CAIRSDRDYNTEAFF

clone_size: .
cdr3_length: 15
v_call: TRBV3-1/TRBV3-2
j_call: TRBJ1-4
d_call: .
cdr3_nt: TGTGCCAGCAGCCAAGTTGGTGGAGACAATGAAAAACTGTTTTTT
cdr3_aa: CASSQVGGDNEKLFF

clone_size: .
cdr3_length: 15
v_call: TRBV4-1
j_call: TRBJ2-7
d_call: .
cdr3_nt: TGCGCCAGCAGCCGCCACAGGGAGGAGGGCTACGAGCAGTACTTC
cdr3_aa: CASSRHREEGYEQYF

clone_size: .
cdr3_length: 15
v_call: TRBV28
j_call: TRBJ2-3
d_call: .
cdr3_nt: TGTGCCAGCAGCCGAGGTGGCAGGGGCACAGATACGCAGTATTTT
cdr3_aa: CASSRGGRGTDTQYF